This TCR beta chain was recovered during a study of blood T cell repertoires in COVID-19. Study in general: The United States, Italy and Spain supplied acute and convalescent COVID-19 samples.

Using immunoSEQ multiplex PCR, the repertoire was profiled, and TCRdb retains in-frame clones only, with some absent. Counted here are some 240,000 clones, roughly 84% occurring once; the ten biggest clones make up 1.5% to 1.7%. The germline V gene has CDR1 LGHDT and CDR2 YNNKEL (reference sequence). V dropped 4 bases and J dropped 7 bases, with 7 bases sitting between them. The CDR3 totals 12 residues. The chain has TRBV3-1 (or the pseudogene TRBV3-2) and TRBJ2-2; no firm D call. This receptor was taken from a woman aged 40 to 49 who had recovered from COVID-19. The specimen sequenced was peripheral blood. Here the CDR3 DNA reads TGTGCCAGCAGCCCCGGCGGCGGGGAGCTGTTTTTT. This sequence encodes CASSPGGGELFF.